A single TCR beta chain is shown here with its context. What it recognizes is unknown. These data belong to a study of vaccination effects on CD4 cells after COVID-19. Produced via immunoSEQ multiplex PCR; TCRdb's table is partial and in-frame only. The sample shows over 30,000 clones, 82% of them seen only once. Peptide-pool stimulation followed by sequencing identified expanded antigen-specific CD4+ clonotypes in the ViraFEST assay. Once cultured for roughly 10 days, the cells underwent separation to obtain CD4+ T cells. Each participant received a vaccine that was either BNT162b2 or mRNA-1273, given as two doses. Absence of prior SARS-CoV-2 infection characterized the vaccine recipients, who showed negative nucleocapsid antibodies. Days 3 and 7 saw half the medium replaced with IL-2 medium. CDR1 is MDHEN and CDR2 is SYDVKM in the germline V gene. The CDR3 length is 15 residues. V lost 3 bases to trimming and J lost 4 bases; unmatched junction nucleotides: 5.

The sequence came from a human donor who received a COVID-19 vaccine. Some clones in this sample may be carry-over from other donors' samples. V is TRBV28 and J is TRBJ1-1, with TRBD1 matching 10 bases. Sequenced here: CD4+ T cells from PBMCs cultured with HCoV-NL63 spike peptides, sampled after COVID-19 vaccination. The CDR3 DNA reads TGTGCCAGCAGTTTCGCGGGACAGGGGAGCACTGAAGCTTTCTTT. Its translation: CASSFAGQGSTEAFF. The full variable domain, rest sourced from reference TRBV28 and TRBJ1-1, is DVKVTQSSRYLVKRTGEKVFLECVQDMDHENMFWYRQDPGLGLRLIYFSYDVKMKEKGDIPEGYSVSREKKERFSLILESASTNQTSMYLCASSFAGQGSTEAFFGQGTRLTVV.